This is a list of T cell receptor beta chains from one sample in a study of blood T cell repertoires in COVID-19. Measured with immunoSEQ multiplex PCR; TCRdb has only the in-frame clones, and not every one. The sample carries approximately 93,000 clones, approximately 74% recorded once. Material for sequencing was peripheral blood. These receptors all stem from a man in his sixties or seventies with COVID-19, enrolled during active disease. CDR3s include the opening cysteine and the closing phenylalanine or tryptophan. D genes are given only for firm matches. Clone size is shown for a subset of rows, as once, few, many or a class of expanded clone.

D gene	V gene	J gene	clone size	CDR3 protein	CDR3 DNA
NA	TRBV18	TRBJ2-3	NA	CASSLSAGWTDTQYF	TGTGCCAGCTCACTGTCCGCGGGATGGACAGATACGCAGTATTTT
TRBD2	TRBV5-4	TRBJ2-1	NA	CASSPLAGLYNEQFF	TGTGCCAGCAGCCCGTTAGCGGGTCTCTACAATGAGCAGTTCTTC
TRBD2	TRBV9	TRBJ2-1	NA	CASSGLAGGPHEQFF	TGTGCCAGCAGCGGACTAGCGGGAGGGCCCCATGAGCAGTTCTTC
TRBD1	TRBV4-2	TRBJ1-4	once	CASSRHRGDEKLFF	TGTGCCAGCAGCCGGCACAGGGGGGATGAAAAACTGTTTTTT
TRBD1	TRBV12-3/TRBV12-4	TRBJ2-3	few	CASSLGTGQYF	TGTGCCAGCAGTCTTGGGACAGGGCAGTATTTT
NA	TRBV30	TRBJ2-3	NA	CAWSVGAPTQYF	TGTGCCTGGAGTGTGGGAGCGCCCACGCAGTATTTT
TRBD1	TRBV6-2/TRBV6-3	TRBJ2-1	NA	CASSWGQSSYNEQFF	TGTGCCAGCAGTTGGGGACAGAGCTCCTACAATGAGCAGTTCTTC
NA	TRBV11-3	TRBJ2-3	NA	CASSLGGRLPDTQYF	TGTGCCAGCAGCTTAGGAGGGCGCCTCCCAGATACGCAGTATTTT
NA	TRBV18	TRBJ2-7	NA	CASSPTISGAYEQYF	TGTGCCAGCTCCCCCACCATATCAGGGGCCTACGAGCAGTACTTC
NA	TRBV6-5	TRBJ1-3	NA	CASSYSGQGNTIYF	TGTGCCAGCAGTTACTCCGGACAGGGAAACACCATATATTTT
TRBD1	TRBV30	TRBJ1-2	many	CAWSRDRPRGYTF	TGTGCCTGGAGCCGGGACAGGCCCCGTGGCTACACCTTC
NA	TRBV28	TRBJ2-7	NA	CASSLWVGGSYEQYF	TGTGCCAGCAGTTTATGGGTAGGGGGTTCCTACGAGCAGTACTTC
TRBD2	TRBV18	TRBJ2-3	NA	CASSPRSAGGKGDTQYF	TGTGCCAGCTCACCACGGTCCGCGGGAGGAAAGGGGGATACGCAGTATTTT
TRBD1	TRBV18	TRBJ1-2	NA	CASSPGQDRRGYTF	TGTGCCAGCTCACCCGGACAGGACCGGCGGGGCTACACCTTC
NA	TRBV5-1	TRBJ1-2	few	CASSLEAGAVGYTF	TGCGCCAGCAGCTTGGAGGCAGGGGCGGTTGGCTACACCTTC
TRBD1	TRBV6-2/TRBV6-3	TRBJ1-5	NA	CASSPSTGQGSQPQHF	TGTGCCAGCAGTCCCAGCACTGGACAGGGGAGTCAGCCCCAGCATTTT
TRBD2	TRBV29-1	TRBJ2-7	NA	CSVAVGLALPLSYEQYF	TGCAGCGTTGCGGTGGGACTAGCTTTACCACTCTCCTACGAGCAGTACTTC
TRBD1	TRBV6-5	TRBJ1-5	NA	CASSRQGALGQPQHF	TGTGCCAGCAGTCGACAGGGGGCGCTCGGTCAGCCCCAGCATTTT
TRBD2	TRBV7-3	TRBJ2-3	once	CASSLIGTSGADTQYF	TGTGCCAGCAGCTTAATAGGGACTAGCGGTGCAGATACGCAGTATTTT
NA	TRBV3-1/TRBV3-2	TRBJ2-2	few	CASSRRTGTSNTGELFF	TGTGCCAGCAGCAGACGAACCGGGACATCGAACACCGGGGAGCTGTTTTTT
NA	TRBV5-1	TRBJ1-4	few	CASSAGAVNEKLFF	TGCGCCAGCAGCGCAGGGGCAGTTAATGAAAAACTGTTTTTT
TRBD1	TRBV19	TRBJ1-1	once	CASRIRAGGSNTEAFF	TGTGCCAGTAGGATTCGGGCAGGGGGGTCGAACACTGAAGCTTTCTTT
NA	TRBV21-1	TRBJ1-1	few	CASSKHGEVNTEAFF	TGTGCCAGCAGCAAACACGGGGAGGTAAACACTGAAGCTTTCTTT
NA	TRBV5-5	TRBJ2-1	few	CASRPQATYYNEQFF	TGTGCCAGCAGACCACAGGCTACTTACTACAATGAGCAGTTCTTC
NA	TRBV11-1	TRBJ1-5	NA	CASSPAGEEPQHF	TGTGCCAGCAGCCCGGCGGGGGAAGAGCCCCAGCATTTT
TRBD2	TRBV4-3	TRBJ2-1	NA	CASSPGLAGGTHEQFF	TGCGCCAGCAGCCCGGGACTAGCGGGAGGGACCCATGAGCAGTTCTTC
TRBD2	TRBV7-2	TRBJ2-5	few	CASSLTSGGQETQYF	TGTGCCAGCAGCTTAACTAGCGGGGGTCAAGAGACCCAGTACTTC
NA	TRBV21-1	TRBJ1-5	NA	CASRRAWDRGSNQPQHF	TGTGCCAGCAGAAGGGCCTGGGACAGGGGGAGCAATCAGCCCCAGCATTTT
NA	TRBV14	TRBJ2-7	many	CASSHGIVRFSNEQYF	TGTGCCAGCAGCCACGGGATCGTGAGGTTTAGTAACGAGCAGTACTTC
NA	TRBV2	TRBJ1-3	NA	CATRGESGNTIYF	TGTGCCACCCGCGGGGAAAGTGGAAACACCATATATTTT
NA	TRBV5-1	TRBJ2-1	NA	CASSLNRDEQFF	TGCGCCAGCAGCTTAAACCGGGATGAGCAGTTCTTC
NA	TRBV30	TRBJ1-5	NA	CAWSSLNSNQPQHF	TGTGCCTGGAGTTCCCTTAATAGCAATCAGCCCCAGCATTTT
TRBD1	TRBV27	TRBJ1-2	NA	CASRGTGNRKAVDGYTF	TGTGCCAGCAGAGGGACAGGGAACAGGAAGGCGGTTGATGGCTACACCTTC
NA	TRBV9	TRBJ2-7	NA	CASSVGTLGYEQYF	TGTGCCAGCAGCGTCGGGACTCTCGGCTACGAGCAGTACTTC
TRBD2	TRBV6-6	TRBJ2-1	NA	CASSYTAGVGNEQFF	TGTGCCAGCAGTTACACGGCGGGAGTAGGCAATGAGCAGTTCTTC
NA	TRBV6-5	TRBJ2-1	NA	CASSYSTGPNEQFF	TGTGCCAGCAGTTACTCTACAGGGCCAAATGAGCAGTTCTTC
NA	TRBV12-3/TRBV12-4	TRBJ2-2	few	CASSFTSAGELFF	TGTGCCAGCAGCTTCACGTCGGCCGGGGAGCTGTTTTTT
NA	TRBV27	TRBJ1-1	once	CASSLQGVGTEAFF	TGTGCCAGCAGTTTACAGGGTGTAGGTACTGAAGCTTTCTTT
TRBD2	TRBV5-1	TRBJ2-7	NA	CASSLGGSGFYEQYF	TGCGCCAGCAGCTTGGGGGGTAGCGGGTTTTACGAGCAGTACTTC
TRBD1	TRBV2	TRBJ2-5	NA	CASSELTGLRGETQYF	TGTGCCAGCAGCGAGTTGACAGGGCTGAGGGGAGAGACCCAGTACTTC
TRBD1	TRBV4-3	TRBJ1-2	few	CASSPGDSRYYGYTF	TGCGCCAGCAGCCCCGGGGACAGTCGGTACTATGGCTACACCTTC
NA	TRBV14	TRBJ1-3	NA	CASSQIGAAWSFGNTIYF	TGTGCCAGCAGCCAGATAGGCGCAGCCTGGAGTTTTGGAAACACCATATATTTT
TRBD1	TRBV19	TRBJ1-4	NA	CASSMLGRGEEKLFF	TGTGCCAGTAGTATGCTGGGCAGGGGGGAGGAAAAACTGTTTTTT
TRBD2	TRBV7-9	TRBJ2-7	NA	CASSFGGDYEQYF	TGTGCCAGCAGCTTTGGGGGGGACTACGAGCAGTACTTC
NA	TRBV15	TRBJ1-5	NA	CATSRDQRGVGSNQPQHF	TGTGCCACCAGCAGAGATCAACGCGGAGTGGGTAGCAATCAGCCCCAGCATTTT
TRBD1	TRBV5-4	TRBJ2-2	NA	CASSRGQGANTGELFF	TGTGCCAGCAGTCGGGGACAGGGGGCGAACACCGGGGAGCTGTTTTTT
TRBD1	TRBV4-3	TRBJ2-7	NA	CASSQDRGQSTF	TGCGCCAGCAGCCAAGATAGGGGACAGAGCACCTTC
NA	TRBV12-5	TRBJ2-7	NA	CASGLVRSGDRYEQYF	TGTGCTAGTGGTTTGGTACGGTCGGGAGACCGATACGAGCAGTACTTC
NA	TRBV4-3	TRBJ1-4	NA	CASSQAPPSQGSNEKLFF	TGCGCCAGCAGCCAAGCTCCACCTTCACAGGGTAGTAATGAAAAACTGTTTTTT
NA	TRBV6-5	TRBJ1-5	many	CASSFNRLGGWPQHF	TGTGCCAGCAGCTTTAACAGGTTGGGGGGGTGGCCCCAGCATTTT
TRBD1	TRBV11-1	TRBJ2-5	NA	CASSLVPGGTAETQYF	TGTGCCAGCAGCTTAGTTCCAGGGGGTACGGCAGAGACCCAGTACTTC
NA	TRBV28	TRBJ1-2	many	CASSLGGAFGYTF	TGTGCCAGCAGTTTGGGGGGGGCGTTTGGCTACACCTTC
NA	TRBV18	TRBJ1-3	once	CASSPGDSGNTIYF	TGTGCCAGCTCACCGGGAGACTCTGGAAACACCATATATTTT
NA	TRBV9	TRBJ2-7	NA	CASSILGYEQYF	TGTGCCAGCAGCATCCTCGGGTACGAGCAGTACTTC
NA	TRBV19	TRBJ1-6	NA	CASKGARGDYNSPLHF	TGTGCCAGTAAGGGAGCCAGGGGAGACTATAATTCACCCCTCCACTTT
NA	TRBV5-1	TRBJ2-2	NA	CASSSGYSRGTGELFF	TGCGCCAGCAGCTCCGGTTACAGCCGGGGCACCGGGGAGCTGTTTTTT
TRBD1	TRBV20-1	TRBJ2-4	NA	CSASVDRGTDIQYF	TGCAGTGCTAGTGTAGACAGGGGGACAGACATTCAGTACTTC
TRBD1	TRBV7-3	TRBJ2-7	NA	CASSLTGTGGQAYEQYF	TGTGCCAGCAGCTTAACAGGGACAGGGGGCCAGGCCTACGAGCAGTACTTC
TRBD2	TRBV28	TRBJ2-3	NA	CASSFLAGEADTQYF	TGTGCCAGCAGTTTCCTAGCGGGAGAAGCAGATACGCAGTATTTT
TRBD1	TRBV9	TRBJ1-4	few	CASSVAGQFNEKLFF	TGTGCCAGCAGCGTAGCGGGACAGTTTAATGAAAAACTGTTTTTT